This is a list of T cell receptor beta chains from one sample in a study of cytomegalovirus exposure and HLA in healthy donors. The repertoire was sequenced with immunoSEQ multiplex PCR; TCRdb's copy has only in-frame clones and lacks some. In the table there are 76,000 or so clones, around 70% of which are singletons. The sequenced material came from PBMCs. Receptor source: a woman between 40 and 55 years old in good health and CMV-seropositive. CDR3s include the opening cysteine and the closing phenylalanine or tryptophan. A D gene is named only where the DNA matches it firmly. Clone size appears in some rows only: once, few, many, or a class for an expanded clone.

.	TRBV28	TRBD2	TRBJ2-3	14	CASSLSTSVDTQYF	TGTGCCAGCAGTTTATCGACTAGCGTCGATACGCAGTATTTT
.	TRBV28	.	TRBJ2-1	14	CASSLRVDYNEQFF	TGTGCCAGCTCCCTCCGAGTAGATTACAATGAGCAGTTCTTC
few	TRBV9	TRBD2	TRBJ2-1	16	CASSARSGSSYNEQFF	TGTGCCAGCAGCGCAAGGAGCGGGAGCTCCTACAATGAGCAGTTCTTC
.	TRBV27	TRBD1	TRBJ1-1	16	CATASGTGNRGTEAFF	TGTGCCACTGCATCCGGGACAGGGAATCGAGGGACTGAAGCTTTCTTT
once	TRBV14	.	TRBJ2-7	13	CASSQRVLYEQYF	TGTGCCAGCAGCCAACGGGTTCTCTACGAGCAGTACTTC
.	TRBV27	.	TRBJ1-5	18	CASSLNGWAGLRNQPQHF	TGTGCCAGCAGTTTAAATGGCTGGGCGGGGCTTAGGAATCAGCCCCAGCATTTT
.	TRBV19	.	TRBJ2-5	13	CASSTTGKETQYF	TGTGCCAGTAGTACCACAGGGAAAGAGACCCAGTACTTC
.	TRBV27	.	TRBJ1-5	15	CASKSDSNSNQPQHF	TGTGCCAGCAAATCTGACAGTAATAGCAATCAGCCCCAGCATTTT
.	TRBV27	.	TRBJ2-1	15	CASRSIQGVYNEQFF	TGTGCCAGCAGGTCGATTCAAGGGGTCTACAATGAGCAGTTCTTC
.	TRBV6-6	.	TRBJ2-2	14	CASSYSLAVGELFF	TGTGCCAGCAGTTACTCCCTAGCAGTCGGGGAGCTGTTTTTT
.	TRBV5-1	.	TRBJ1-4	15	CASSLAGGSSEKLFF	TGCGCCAGCAGCTTGGCCGGGGGAAGTAGTGAAAAACTGTTTTTT
.	TRBV19	TRBD1	TRBJ1-2	13	CASSMDRGYGYTF	TGTGCCAGTAGTATGGACAGGGGATATGGCTACACCTTC
few	TRBV7-7	.	TRBJ1-5	13	CASSPREGQPQHF	TGTGCTAGCAGCCCCAGGGAGGGTCAGCCCCAGCATTTT
.	TRBV4-3	TRBD1	TRBJ1-2	15	CASSSPGQGIGGYTF	TGCGCCAGCAGCTCGCCGGGACAGGGGATAGGGGGCTACACCTTC
.	TRBV19	.	TRBJ2-3	13	CASSIDLRGTQYF	TGTGCCAGTAGTATAGATCTACGGGGGACGCAGTATTTT
once	TRBV14	.	TRBJ2-3	15	CASSHISAPADTQYF	TGTGCCAGCAGCCACATCAGTGCCCCCGCAGATACGCAGTATTTT
once	TRBV30	TRBD1	TRBJ1-4	15	CAWMDTGTGGEKLFF	TGTGCCTGGATGGACACCGGGACAGGGGGTGAAAAACTGTTTTTT
.	TRBV2	.	TRBJ2-7	14	CANSGGTDHYEQYF	TGTGCCAACAGCGGCGGGACAGATCACTACGAGCAGTACTTC
.	TRBV10-1	.	TRBJ2-3	14	CASSDPGVTDTQYF	TGCGCCAGCAGTGATCCAGGGGTCACAGATACGCAGTATTTT
few	TRBV28	.	TRBJ1-5	17	CASRETPTRGLHQPQHF	TGTGCCAGCAGAGAAACACCCACCCGGGGTTTGCATCAGCCCCAGCATTTT
.	TRBV19	.	TRBJ1-2	13	CASSIDSNYGYTF	TGTGCCAGTAGTATCGACAGTAACTATGGCTACACCTTC
.	TRBV6-5	.	TRBJ2-4	14	CASSTTGGLGVQYF	TGTGCCAGCAGTACGACAGGCGGACTTGGTGTTCAGTACTTC
.	TRBV7-3	TRBD1	TRBJ2-3	15	CASSLGTGRTDTQYF	TGTGCCAGCAGCCTCGGGACAGGCCGCACAGATACGCAGTATTTT
.	TRBV19	TRBD2	TRBJ2-7	14	CASRASGNSYEQYF	TGTGCCAGTAGGGCTAGCGGGAACTCCTACGAGCAGTACTTC
.	TRBV9	TRBD2	TRBJ2-1	14	CASSGPGLANEQFF	TGTGCCAGCAGCGGTCCGGGACTAGCCAATGAGCAGTTCTTC
.	TRBV18	.	TRBJ2-6	14	CASSQSSGANVLTF	TGTGCCAGCTCACAGAGCTCTGGGGCCAACGTCCTGACTTTC
.	TRBV9	TRBD1	TRBJ1-1	16	CASSVDGRGINTEAFF	TGTGCCAGCAGCGTAGACGGCAGGGGGATTAACACTGAAGCTTTCTTT
once	TRBV28	.	TRBJ1-1	15	CASREQSPPRTEAFF	TGTGCCAGCAGGGAACAGAGCCCCCCTCGGACTGAAGCTTTCTTT
once	TRBV13	.	TRBJ1-1	14	CASSRNPSGTEAFF	TGTGCCAGCAGCCGAAACCCTTCAGGGACTGAAGCTTTCTTT
few	TRBV10-3	.	TRBJ1-1	13	CAISEQSNTEAFF	TGTGCCATCAGTGAACAATCGAACACTGAAGCTTTCTTT
.	TRBV6-5	.	TRBJ1-5	13	CASRNREGQPQHF	TGTGCCAGCAGAAACAGGGAGGGCCAGCCCCAGCATTTT
.	TRBV5-1	TRBD2	TRBJ2-1	17	CASSSPTSGKISGEQFF	TGCGCCAGCAGCTCCCCGACTAGCGGGAAAATTAGTGGTGAGCAGTTCTTC
.	TRBV5-6	TRBD2	TRBJ2-7	16	CASSPRVLAGTYEQYF	TGTGCCAGCAGCCCTCGGGTACTAGCGGGAACCTACGAGCAGTACTTC
.	TRBV30	.	TRBJ1-1	12	CAWAWGDTEAFF	TGTGCCTGGGCTTGGGGGGACACTGAAGCTTTCTTT
.	TRBV5-1	TRBD2	TRBJ2-5	16	CASSSRVAGDLKTQYF	TGCGCCAGCAGCTCGCGGGTAGCGGGGGATTTGAAGACCCAGTACTTC
.	TRBV9	.	TRBJ2-1	14	CASSAGNVYNEQFF	TGTGCCAGTTCGGCGGGAAACGTGTACAATGAGCAGTTCTTC
.	TRBV5-1	.	TRBJ2-3	14	CASRTATHTDTQYF	TGCGCCAGCCGTACGGCGACACACACAGATACGCAGTATTTT
.	TRBV5-1	.	TRBJ2-1	13	CASSLYGRDEQFF	TGCGCCAGCAGCTTGTATGGGCGCGATGAGCAGTTCTTC
.	TRBV6-5	TRBD2	TRBJ2-2	15	CASRLAGPNTGELFF	TGTGCCAGCAGACTAGCGGGGCCGAACACCGGGGAGCTGTTTTTT
.	TRBV5-1	.	TRBJ2-3	17	CASSLVGGSGGTDTQYF	TGCGCCAGCAGCTTGGTTGGAGGTAGCGGTGGAACAGATACGCAGTATTTT
.	TRBV6-1	.	TRBJ2-7	16	CASSDWRQGLSYEQYF	TGTGCCAGCAGTGACTGGCGCCAGGGGCTCTCCTACGAGCAGTACTTC
.	TRBV28	.	TRBJ1-1	14	CASSLLRENTEAFF	TGTGCCAGCAGTTTATTACGGGAGAACACTGAAGCTTTCTTT
.	TRBV2	TRBD1	TRBJ1-5	12	CASGTENQPQHF	TGTGCCAGCGGGACAGAGAATCAGCCCCAGCATTTT
.	TRBV28	TRBD2	TRBJ2-2	15	CASSSSGDNTGELFF	TGTGCCAGCAGTTCCAGCGGGGACAACACCGGGGAGCTGTTTTTT
.	TRBV7-2	.	TRBJ1-2	12	CASSPRRDGYTF	TGTGCCAGCAGCCCTCGGAGGGATGGCTACACCTTC
.	TRBV5-5	.	TRBJ1-5	12	CASSLLNQPQHF	TGTGCCAGCAGCTTGTTAAATCAGCCCCAGCATTTT
.	TRBV7-2	TRBD2	TRBJ2-7	15	CASSLGVTSGRKQYF	TGTGCCAGCAGCTTAGGAGTTACTAGCGGGAGGAAGCAGTACTTC
.	TRBV27	.	TRBJ1-6	16	CASRGLVSSYNSPLHF	TGTGCCAGCAGGGGCCTGGTTAGCTCCTATAATTCACCCCTCCACTTT
once	TRBV7-2	.	TRBJ2-6	16	CASSFEAFSGANVLTF	TGTGCCAGCAGCTTCGAGGCCTTCTCTGGGGCCAACGTCCTGACTTTC
.	TRBV6-6	.	TRBJ1-6	13	CASSGLINSPLHF	TGTGCCAGCAGTGGACTGATCAATTCACCCCTCCACTTT
.	TRBV9	TRBD2	TRBJ2-7	14	CASSVGGGLYEQYF	TGTGCCAGCAGCGTAGGCGGGGGGCTCTACGAGCAGTACTTC
medium-sized	TRBV6-5	TRBD1	TRBJ2-7	15	CASSQLGQGVHEQYF	TGTGCCAGCAGTCAACTTGGACAGGGCGTCCACGAGCAGTACTTC